Below are 4 T cell receptor beta chains sequenced from a single sample in a study of T cell responses to AZD1222 COVID-19 vaccine. Here immunoSEQ multiplex PCR was the method, and the copy in TCRdb shows in-frame clones only, minus some. The sample includes roughly 200,000 clones, just under 95% of them seen just once. The input for sequencing was peripheral blood, taken 28 days after the second dose of the MenACWY control vaccine. These receptors were collected from an adult who received the MenACWY meningococcal vaccine as a control.

The V and J genes are TRBV5-4 and TRBJ1-1; D ambiguous. Trimming left V 4 bases short and J 5 bases short, with 12 bases between. From germline, CDR1 is SGHNT and CDR2 YYREEE (reference sequence). The CDR3 runs to 13 residues. CDR3 residues: CASSLFRGTEAFF. CDR3 DNA: TGTGCCAGCAGCCTATTTCGCGGGACTGAAGCTTTCTTT.

This clone was detected once. This chain uses TRBV30 with TRBJ1-5, with 7 bases matching TRBD1. Germline CDR1 and CDR2: GTSNPN and SVGIG (reference sequence). J lost 0 bases, V lost 1 base, and 12 bases had no gene match. CDR3 length: 18 amino acids. CDR3 nucleotide sequence: TGTGCCTGGAGTGATCAGGGGGAATGGGTTTTTAGCAATCAGCCCCAGCATTTT. Translation: CAWSDQGEWVFSNQPQHF.

On this clone: One end of the junction does not line up with germline, which may come from a read error. Other nucleotide sequences in the sample specify the same CDR3. The chain is built from TRBV18 and TRBJ2-7, with D possibly being TRBD2 (6 bases). CDR3 length: 16 residues. The germline gives CDR1 KGHSH, CDR2 LQKENI. DNA of the CDR3: TGTGCCAGCTCACCAGGACGGGGGATGAACAGCTACGAGCAGTACTTT. It specifies CASSPGRGMNSYEQYF. The full variable domain, completed using reference TRBV18 and TRBJ2-7, is NAGVMQNPRHLVRRRGQEARLRCSPMKGHSHVYWYRQLPEEGLKFMVYLQKENIIDESGMPKERFSAEFPKEGPSILRIQQVVRGDSAAYFCASSPGRGMNSYEQYFGPGTRLTVT.

The V call is TRBV6-2 or TRBV6-3, the J call TRBJ1-5, with D uncertain. V gave up 3 bases and J gave up 5 bases, with 14 bases separating them. Germline CDR1 MNHEY, CDR2 SVGEGT. The CDR3 totals 15 residues. This CDR3 reads CASSYLGRADQPQHF. The CDR3 DNA follows: TGTGCCAGCAGTTATTTGGGGAGGGCGGATCAGCCCCAGCATTTT.